These 21 T cell receptor beta chains were all obtained from the same sample, sequenced in a study of blood T cell repertoires in COVID-19. Using immunoSEQ multiplex PCR, the repertoire was profiled, and TCRdb retains in-frame clones only, with some absent. The profile shows about 170,000 clones, 80% to 90% of them singletons. Source material: peripheral blood. These receptors were taken from a man between 18 and 29 years old with active or convalescent COVID-19.

CDR3 in DNA: TGTGCCAGCAGTCAGACGGAGTACGGCTACACCTTC. The encoded protein is CASSQTEYGYTF. The chain is built from TRBV6-5 and TRBJ1-2; D is ambiguous. This CDR3 region has 12 residues. V lost 5 bases to trimming and J lost 8 bases, with 12 bases between them. Germline V gives CDR1 MNHEY, CDR2 SVGAGI.

This clone was observed a handful of times. The gene calls are TRBV7-6 and TRBJ1-4; tentative D call: TRBD1 (6 bases). Germline V CDR1 and CDR2: SGHVS, FNYEAQ. The CDR3 consists of 15 residues. V dropped 1 base and J dropped 5 bases, with 11 bases sitting between them. In DNA form, the CDR3 reads TGTGCCAGCAGCTTAGGAACAGGGTCAAATGAAAAACTGTTTTTT. Protein sequence: CASSLGTGSNEKLFF.

This chain connects TRBV18 to TRBJ2-5; D unclear. Germline V gene data show CDR1 as KGHSH and CDR2 as LQKENI. Trimming stripped 3 bases from V and 5 bases from J, with 22 bases between. CDR3 length: 17 amino acids. CDR3 in amino acids: CASSPQSLRPSGETQYF. CDR3 nucleotides: TGTGCCAGCTCACCCCAGTCTTTGCGGCCCTCCGGGGAGACCCAGTACTTC.

The J gene is TRBJ1-2, the V gene TRBV3-1 (or the pseudogene TRBV3-2); TRBD1 aligns across 7 bases. The junction had 6 bases not matched to a gene; V was cut back by 3 bases and J by 8 bases. The CDR3 has 13 amino acids. CDR1 and CDR2 (germline): LGHDT, YNNKEL (reference sequence). CDR3 residues: CASSHGQVGGYTF. The CDR3 coding sequence is TGTGCCAGCAGCCACGGACAGGTGGGGGGCTACACCTTC.

The J gene is TRBJ1-1, the V gene TRBV11-2, with 7 bases fitting TRBD1. V gave up 4 bases and J gave up 3 bases; unmatched junction bases: 11. The CDR3 spans 16 residues. CDR1 SGHAT and CDR2 FQNNGV come from the germline V gene. The CDR3 DNA follows: TGTGCCAGCAGCTCCACCAGGGGGAGGCGGGACACTGAAGCTTTCTTT. It is translated as CASSSTRGRRDTEAFF.

This chain links TRBV28 with TRBJ2-1; D may be TRBD1 (5 bases). This CDR3 spans 15 amino acids. With 6 bases removed from V and 4 bases from J, the gap between germline ends came to 16 bases. Germline CDR1 MDHEN, CDR2 SYDVKM. The CDR3 DNA reads as TGTGCCAGCAGGCCGACAGCTGCATCATACAATGAGCAGTTCTTC. Translated: CASRPTAASYNEQFF.

CDR3 protein: CASSYRAGDVTEAFF. Here the CDR3 DNA reads TGTGCCAGCAGTTACCGGGCAGGGGATGTCACTGAAGCTTTCTTT. V and J are TRBV6-5 and TRBJ1-1, with D possibly being TRBD1 (6 bases). CDR1 is MNHEY, CDR2 SVGAGI, per germline. Trimming shortened V by 2 bases and J by 4 bases, and 14 bases separated the two germline ends. The CDR3 loop spans 15 amino acids.

This chain connects TRBV4-3 to TRBJ1-2, with a weak D call TRBD1 (6 bases). CDR1 is LGHNA and CDR2 is YSLEER in the germline V gene. This CDR3 has 15 amino acids. The V end was cut by 4 bases, the J end by 5 bases, with 17 bases between. The CDR3 DNA reads as TGCGCCAGCAGCCGCCTACGACAGGCGGAGTATGGCTACACCTTC. This codes for CASSRLRQAEYGYTF.

Note on this clone: An end of the junction differs from the germline gene, which may be a read error. This chain connects TRBV3-1 (or the pseudogene TRBV3-2) to TRBJ2-2; 12 positions match TRBD2. CDR1 and CDR2 (germline): LGHDT, YNNKEL (reference sequence). The CDR3 runs to 19 residues. The CDR3 reads CTSSQGTSGRIDTGGELFF. Written as DNA, the CDR3 is TGTACCAGCAGCCAAGGTACTAGCGGGAGGATAGACACCGGCGGGGAGCTGTTTTTT.

CDR3 sequence: CASSLGGTDNSPLHF. The CDR3 nucleotides read TGCGCCAGCAGCTTGGGGGGGACAGACAATTCACCCCTCCACTTT. The chain combines TRBV5-1 with TRBJ1-6; 7 bases fit TRBD1. V shed 0 bases and J 7 bases; nucleotides not matched to a gene: 4. From germline, CDR1 is SGHRS and CDR2 YFSETQ. This CDR3 has 15 residues.

V usage is TRBV14 and J usage is TRBJ2-7; 8 bases match TRBD2. Germline V gives CDR1 SGHDN, CDR2 FVKESK. The CDR3 extends over 16 amino acids. The V gene end was trimmed by 1 base and the J gene end by 0 bases; junction bases not matched to a gene: 5. Here the CDR3 DNA reads TGTGCCAGCAGCCAAGGGCCAGCGGGGGCCTCCTACGAGCAGTACGTC. Translation: CASSQGPAGASYEQYV.

The CDR3 bases are TGTGCCAGCAGCCTCAGGGGGTTTTACTATGGCTACACCTTC. As protein: CASSLRGFYYGYTF. This sequence joins TRBV3-1 (or the pseudogene TRBV3-2) and TRBJ1-2; 7 bases map to TRBD1. V was pared by 4 bases and J by 3 bases, with 5 bases of the junction left unmatched. This CDR3 contains 14 residues. Germline V gene sequence: CDR1 LGHDT, CDR2 YNNKEL (reference sequence).

This clone has more than one count but fewer than ten. V is TRBV2 and J is TRBJ1-2; D might be TRBD1 (6 bases). Trimming pared 6 bases from V and 9 bases from J, leaving 23 bases between. This CDR3 comprises 15 residues. Germline values: CDR1 SNHLY, CDR2 FYNNEI. Here the CDR3 DNA reads TGTGCCAGCAGGGCCTTGACAGGTAGCTTAGGTCGCTACACCTTC. The encoded protein is CASRALTGSLGRYTF.

This clone occurred once. The chain employs TRBV11-3 and TRBJ1-3; unclear D gene. This CDR3 has 14 amino acids. V dropped 5 bases and J dropped 4 bases, with 12 bases sitting between them. Germline V lookup: CDR1 SGHNT, CDR2 YENEEA. CDR3 coding DNA: TGTGCCAGCAGCCCTACCCGGGGAGGAAACACCATATATTTT. This sequence encodes CASSPTRGGNTIYF.

The rearrangement uses TRBV9 and TRBJ2-2; D may be TRBD1 (6 bases). V dropped 5 bases and J dropped 5 bases, with 10 bases sitting between them. This CDR3 has 13 amino acids. Germline CDR1 and CDR2: SGDLS and YYNGEE. The CDR3 here is CASSYTGTGELFF. The CDR3 coding sequence is TGTGCCAGCAGTTACACAGGGACCGGGGAGCTGTTTTTT.

The J gene is TRBJ1-6, the V gene TRBV28, with D hard to call. The CDR3 runs to 16 residues. Trimming shortened V by 6 bases and J by 3 bases, and 15 bases separated the two germline ends. Germline CDR1 is MDHEN and CDR2 is SYDVKM. The chain's CDR3 is CASRFDPGYYNSPLHF. CDR3 nucleotide sequence: TGTGCCAGCAGATTCGACCCGGGGTACTATAATTCACCCCTCCACTTT.

CDR3 nucleotide sequence: TGTGCCAGCGGGGGCGGGAGTGGCACCGGGGAGCTGTTTTTT. It specifies CASGGGSGTGELFF. The chain recombines TRBV9 with TRBJ2-2; a weak D match, TRBD2 (7 bases). The CDR3 length is 14 residues. Germline values: CDR1 SGDLS, CDR2 YYNGEE. The germline V and J ends were trimmed by 7 bases and 4 bases, with 14 bases remaining between them.

The V gene is TRBV3-1 (or the pseudogene TRBV3-2), the J gene TRBJ2-5; D is possibly TRBD2 (6 bases). Germline loops: CDR1 LGHDT, CDR2 YNNKEL (reference sequence). V was cut by 7 bases and J by 7 bases, with 19 bases left in between. The CDR3 has 14 residues. The DNA of the CDR3 is TGTGCCAGCACACCCGGGGCGGGGCTCGGGACCCAGTACTTC. It encodes CASTPGAGLGTQYF.

This chain connects TRBV7-9 to TRBJ2-1; TRBD1 matches 9 bases. The germline V gene encodes CDR1 SEHNR and CDR2 FQNEAQ (reference sequence). The trim removed 5 bases at V and 1 base at J, leaving 6 bases unmatched. The length of the CDR3 is 16 residues. The CDR3 loop is CASSPTGGRSYNEQFF. CDR3 coding DNA: TGTGCCAGCAGCCCTACAGGGGGCCGTTCCTACAATGAGCAGTTCTTC.

The chain uses TRBV27 and TRBJ1-1; 8 nucleotides match TRBD1. Germline trimming cut 5 bases from V and 1 base from J; bases unmatched to any gene: 3. The CDR3 consists of 14 residues. CDR1 and CDR2 from the germline V gene are MNHEY and SMNVEV (reference sequence). In DNA, the CDR3 is TGTGCCAGCAGTCCACAGGGGGGGAACACTGAAGCTTTCTTT. Its translation: CASSPQGGNTEAFF.

The gene calls are TRBV7-2 and TRBJ2-1, with D tentatively TRBD2 (5 bases). Trimming removed 1 base from V and 0 bases from J, with 10 bases in between. The CDR3 covers 16 residues. CDR1 SGHTA and CDR2 FQGNSA come from the germline V gene. CDR3 DNA sequence: TGTGCCAGCAGCTTAGGCGGGTCCCTCTCCTACAATGAGCAGTTCTTC. Residues: CASSLGGSLSYNEQFF.